Sequencing of this T cell receptor beta chain was carried out in a study of T-cell memory formation after mild COVID-19. Study outcomes and limitations: Clones which contracted sat mainly in CM and EM if CD4+, and in EMRA if CD8+.

This CDR3 region has 14 residues. CDR1 is SNHLY, CDR2 FYNNEI, per germline. Trimming removed 5 bases at V and 4 bases at J, with 14 bases between. 5'RACE with constant-segment primers built TCRalpha and TCRbeta cDNA libraries with UMIs. TCRdb re-called the 5' RACE reads through MiXCR, storing one row per CDR3 protein. The sample carries more than 300,000 distinct CDR3 sequences, roughly an eighth recorded once. As regards this clonotype: Its antigen is as yet unknown.

This receptor was taken from a man aged 18 to 30 who had mild COVID-19 (a few samples of this study predate the infection). Cell type and time point are not known. The chain carries TRBV2 and TRBJ2-5; D gene unclear. The source material was PBMCs or a T cell subset sorted from them (not recorded which). The DNA for the CDR3 is TGTGCCAGCAGTCCCACTCCAAAGCGAGAGACCCAGTACTTC. This encodes CASSPTPKRETQYF.